Below are 8 T cell receptor beta chains sequenced from a single sample in a study of Ad26.COV2.S vaccination and SARS-CoV-2 variants. Described treatment: roughly 20 received Ad26.COV2.S at low or high dose, single or two shots; five or six received placebo; per-sample allocation not given. The study sampled participants on day 63 after the first vaccine or placebo injection. TCRdb's copy holds only in-frame clones and misses some; the assay was immunoSEQ multiplex PCR. The sample has fewer than 400,000 clones, around 84% seen once. Sequenced here: peripheral blood, sampled in a trial of Ad26.COV2.S vaccine versus placebo. These receptors were obtained from a person between 18 and 65 years old who received the Ad26.COV2.S COVID-19 vaccine or a placebo.

The chain combines TRBV5-6 with TRBJ1-1; 8 nucleotides agree with TRBD1. Germline trimming cut 0 bases from V and 0 bases from J; bases unmatched to any gene: 10. Germline lookup yields CDR1 SGHDT and CDR2 YYEEEE. There are 18 residues in the CDR3. The CDR3 DNA reads TGTGCCAGCAGCTTGGGGAGGGGGACAGGACGCCTGAACACTGAAGCTTTCTTT. This gives the protein CASSLGRGTGRLNTEAFF.

This clone was detected a few times. V and J are TRBV15 and TRBJ1-5, with unresolved D. CDR3 length equals 13 residues. The V and J ends lost 4 bases and 5 bases respectively, with 9 bases between them. The germline gives CDR1 LNHNV, CDR2 YYDKDF (reference sequence). In DNA form, the CDR3 reads TGTGCCACCAGCATAGACGTCTATCAGCCCCAGCATTTT. Translating it yields CATSIDVYQPQHF.

This clone was seen just once. CDR3 nucleotide sequence: TGTGCCAGCAGCCAAGGGACAGGGGTGTCCTATGGCTACACCTTC. Protein sequence: CASSQGTGVSYGYTF. The chain joins TRBV3-1 (or the pseudogene TRBV3-2) to TRBJ1-2; TRBD1 agrees at 9 bases. The V gene end was trimmed by 1 base and the J gene end by 4 bases; junction bases not matched to a gene: 4. Germline assignment: CDR1 LGHDT and CDR2 YNNKEL (reference sequence). The CDR3 is 15 residues long.

This sequence joins TRBV21-1 and TRBJ2-3; TRBD1 reflects the table's D call only, with no check against the DNA. TRBV21-1 is classified as a pseudogene. This CDR3 is built from 21 residues. CDR3 amino acids: CASSKVFGTFFHIIQTDTQYF. The CDR3 bases are TGTGCCAGCAGCAAAGTTTTCGGGACATTTTTCCATATAATCCAAACAGATACGCAGTATTTT.

The chain couples TRBV19 to TRBJ2-7; D is uncertain. Per the germline V gene, CDR1 is LNHDA and CDR2 is SQIVND (reference sequence). The CDR3 loop spans 15 amino acids. Trimming took off 3 bases at V and 3 bases at J, with 15 bases between the two ends. The CDR3: CASSMGLGWVYEQYF. As DNA, the CDR3 is TGTGCCAGTAGTATGGGATTAGGGTGGGTCTACGAGCAGTACTTC.

The chain carries TRBV5-4 and TRBJ2-5; D is unclear. The CDR3 has 14 amino acids. Trimming shortened V by 4 bases and J by 4 bases, and 14 bases separated the two germline ends. Germline CDR1 reads SGHNT; CDR2 reads YYREEE (reference sequence). The CDR3 region is CASSPKSSAETQYF. In nucleotides, the CDR3 is TGTGCCAGCAGCCCGAAATCCTCAGCAGAGACCCAGTACTTC. The full variable domain, rest sourced from reference TRBV5-4 and TRBJ2-5, is ETGVTQSPTHLIKTRGQQVTLRCSSQSGHNTVSWYQQALGQGPQFIFQYYREEENGRGNFPPRFSGLQFPNYSSELNVNALELDDSALYLCASSPKSSAETQYFGPGTRLLVL.

J is TRBJ2-1 and V is TRBV3-1 (or the pseudogene TRBV3-2); 16 nucleotides align to TRBD2. The CDR3 runs 19 residues. Germline V CDR1 and CDR2: LGHDT, YNNKEL (reference sequence). The J segment lost 2 bases and the V segment lost 3 bases, leaving 7 bases of the junction unmatched. CDR3 loop: CASSQLGTSGGAAYNEQFF. As DNA, the CDR3 is TGTGCCAGCAGCCAGCTTGGGACTAGCGGGGGGGCGGCCTACAATGAGCAGTTCTTC.

The chain carries TRBV4-2 and TRBJ1-1; D unresolved. Germline V gives CDR1 LGHNA, CDR2 YNFKEQ. The CDR3 is 16 amino acids. V was shortened by 0 bases and J by 4 bases, with 15 bases between the two germline ends. The CDR3 region is CASSQDYALSGTEAFF. In nucleotides, the CDR3 is TGTGCCAGCAGCCAAGATTATGCGTTAAGCGGCACTGAAGCTTTCTTT.